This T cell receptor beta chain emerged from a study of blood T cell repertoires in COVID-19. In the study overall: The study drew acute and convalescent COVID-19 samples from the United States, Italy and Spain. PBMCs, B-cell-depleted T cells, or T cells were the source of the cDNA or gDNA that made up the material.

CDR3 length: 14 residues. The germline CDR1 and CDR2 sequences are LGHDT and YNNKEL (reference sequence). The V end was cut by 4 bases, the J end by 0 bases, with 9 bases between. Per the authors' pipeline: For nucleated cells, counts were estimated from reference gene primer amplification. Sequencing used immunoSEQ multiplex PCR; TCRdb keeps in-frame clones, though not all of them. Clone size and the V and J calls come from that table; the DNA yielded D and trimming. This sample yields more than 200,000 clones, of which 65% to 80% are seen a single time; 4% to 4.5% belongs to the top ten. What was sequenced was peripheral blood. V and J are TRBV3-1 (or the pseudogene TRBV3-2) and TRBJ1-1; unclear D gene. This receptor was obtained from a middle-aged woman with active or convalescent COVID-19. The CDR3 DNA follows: TGTGCCAGCAGCCCTACCCATTTGAACACTGAAGCTTTCTTT. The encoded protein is CASSPTHLNTEAFF.